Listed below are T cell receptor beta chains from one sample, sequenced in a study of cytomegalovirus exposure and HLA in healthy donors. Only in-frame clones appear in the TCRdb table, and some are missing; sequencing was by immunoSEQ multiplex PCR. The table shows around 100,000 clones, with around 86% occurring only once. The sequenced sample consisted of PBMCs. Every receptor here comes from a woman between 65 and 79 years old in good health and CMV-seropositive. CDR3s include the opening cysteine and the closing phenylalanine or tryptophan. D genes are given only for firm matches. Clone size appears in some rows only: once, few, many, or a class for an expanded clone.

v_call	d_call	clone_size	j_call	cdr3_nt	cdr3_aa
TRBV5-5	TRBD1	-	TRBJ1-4	TGTGCCAGCAGCTCGGGACAGGCTAATGAAAAACTGTTTTTT	CASSSGQANEKLFF
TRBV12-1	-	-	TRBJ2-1	TGTGCCAGCAGCCTAAGAGGGACTAGGGTCTCCAATGAGCAGTTCTTC	CASSLRGTRVSNEQFF
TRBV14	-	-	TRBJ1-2	TGTGCCAGCAGCCAGTTAGGAGCGGACAACTATGGCTACACCTTC	CASSQLGADNYGYTF
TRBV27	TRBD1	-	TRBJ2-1	TGTGCCAGCAGTTTCCCCAGTAGGAGGGACAGGGGGCGGAATGAGCAGTTCTTC	CASSFPSRRDRGRNEQFF
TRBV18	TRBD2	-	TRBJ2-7	TGTGCCAGCTCACCTAACCGGGGAGGGATGGACCCTCTCTCCTACGAGCAGTACTTC	CASSPNRGGMDPLSYEQYF
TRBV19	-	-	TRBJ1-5	TGTGCCAGTAGTATCGGGGATCAGCCCCAGCATTTT	CASSIGDQPQHF
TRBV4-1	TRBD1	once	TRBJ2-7	TGCGCCAGCAGCCAAGAGTGGGACAGGGGGTACGAGCAGTACTTC	CASSQEWDRGYEQYF
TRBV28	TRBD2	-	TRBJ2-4	TGTGCCAGCAGTTTTACGGAACTCGGGAGACTCGGGGGGTTAGCCAAAAACATTCAGTACTTC	CASSFTELGRLGGLAKNIQYF
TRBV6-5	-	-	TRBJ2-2	TGTGCCAGCAGTTATGGGACTTACGAAGCCACCGGGGAGCTGTTTTTT	CASSYGTYEATGELFF
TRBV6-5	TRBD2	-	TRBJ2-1	TGTGCCAGCAGTCAGACTAGCGGTTTCTACAATGAGCAGTTCTTC	CASSQTSGFYNEQFF
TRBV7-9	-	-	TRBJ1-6	TGTGCCAGCAGCCGGGAGAGCTCCTATAATTCACCCCTCCACTTT	CASSRESSYNSPLHF
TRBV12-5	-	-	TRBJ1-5	TGTGCTAGTGGTTTGGTACAGGGTAAAGGCAATCAGCCCCAGCATTTT	CASGLVQGKGNQPQHF
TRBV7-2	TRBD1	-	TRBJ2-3	TGTGCCAGCAGTATAGATAACAGGGGTACAGATACGCAGTATTTT	CASSIDNRGTDTQYF
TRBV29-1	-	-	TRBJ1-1	TGCAGCGTTTACTTCAGGAAGAACACTGAAGCTTTCTTT	CSVYFRKNTEAFF
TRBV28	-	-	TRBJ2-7	TGTGCCAGCAGTTTATGGCAGGACGAGCAGTACTTC	CASSLWQDEQYF
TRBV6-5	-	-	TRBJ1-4	TGTGCCAGCAGTTACTCGTTGCAGGGGAAGGAAAAACTGTTTTTT	CASSYSLQGKEKLFF